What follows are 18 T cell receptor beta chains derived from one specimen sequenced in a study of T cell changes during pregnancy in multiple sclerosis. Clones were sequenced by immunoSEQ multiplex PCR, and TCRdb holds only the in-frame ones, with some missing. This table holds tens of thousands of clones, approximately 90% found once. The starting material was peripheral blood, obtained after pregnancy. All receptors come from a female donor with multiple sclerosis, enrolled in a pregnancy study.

CDR3 sequence: CASSGQGSGNTIYF. The CDR3 nucleotides are TGTGCCAGCAGTGGACAGGGATCCGGAAACACCATATATTTT. This rearrangement joins TRBV2 to TRBJ1-3; 7 bases map to TRBD1. Germline CDR1 is SNHLY and CDR2 is FYNNEI. The V segment lost 4 bases and the J segment 4 bases; nucleotides outside the gene matches: 4. This CDR3 is built from 14 residues.

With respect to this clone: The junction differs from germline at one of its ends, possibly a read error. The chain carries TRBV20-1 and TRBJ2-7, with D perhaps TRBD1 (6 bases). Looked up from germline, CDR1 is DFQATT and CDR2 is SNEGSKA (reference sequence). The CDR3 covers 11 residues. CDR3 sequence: CSTRTVYEQYF. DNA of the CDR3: TGCAGTACTAGGACAGTCTACGAGCAGTACTTC.

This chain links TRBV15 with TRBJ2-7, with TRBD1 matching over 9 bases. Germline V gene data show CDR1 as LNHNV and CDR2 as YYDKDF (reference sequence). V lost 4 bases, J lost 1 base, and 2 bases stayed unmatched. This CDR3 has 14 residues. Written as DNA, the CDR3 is TGTGCCACCAGCATGGGACAGGGATCCTACGAGCAGTACTTC. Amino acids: CATSMGQGSYEQYF.

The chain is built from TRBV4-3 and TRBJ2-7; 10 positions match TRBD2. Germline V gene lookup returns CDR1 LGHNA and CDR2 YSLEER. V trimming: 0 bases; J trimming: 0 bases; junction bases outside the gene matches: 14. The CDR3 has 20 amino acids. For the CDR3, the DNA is TGCGCCAGCAGCCAAGAAATTTGGGCGGAGCGGGAGGGCAGCTCCTACGAGCAGTACTTC. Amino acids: CASSQEIWAEREGSSYEQYF.

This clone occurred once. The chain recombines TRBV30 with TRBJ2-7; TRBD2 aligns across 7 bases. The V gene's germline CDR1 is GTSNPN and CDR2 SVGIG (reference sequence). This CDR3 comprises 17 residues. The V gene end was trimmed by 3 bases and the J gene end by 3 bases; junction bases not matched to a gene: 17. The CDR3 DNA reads TGTGCCTGGAGCCCGACTAGCAAAATCACCTCGATCTACGAGCAGTACTTC. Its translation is CAWSPTSKITSIYEQYF.

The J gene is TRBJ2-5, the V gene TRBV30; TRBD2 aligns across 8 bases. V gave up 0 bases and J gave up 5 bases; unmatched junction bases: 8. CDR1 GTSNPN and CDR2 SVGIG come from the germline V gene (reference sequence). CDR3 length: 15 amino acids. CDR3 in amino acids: CAWSVVGLGTETQYF. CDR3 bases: TGTGCCTGGAGTGTAGTGGGACTAGGGACCGAGACCCAGTACTTC.

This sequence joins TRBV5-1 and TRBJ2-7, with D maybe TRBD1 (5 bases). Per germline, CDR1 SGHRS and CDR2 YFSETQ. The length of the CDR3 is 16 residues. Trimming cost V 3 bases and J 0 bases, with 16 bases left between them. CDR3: CASSWQGSSISYEQYF. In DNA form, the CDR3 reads TGCGCCAGCAGCTGGCAGGGATCATCCATCTCCTACGAGCAGTACTTC. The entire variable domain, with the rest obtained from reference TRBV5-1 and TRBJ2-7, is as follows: KAGVTQTPRYLIKTRGQQVTLSCSPISGHRSVSWYQQTPGQGLQFLFEYFSETQRNKGNFPGRFSGRQFSNSRSEMNVSTLELGDSALYLCASSWQGSSISYEQYFGPGTRLTVT.

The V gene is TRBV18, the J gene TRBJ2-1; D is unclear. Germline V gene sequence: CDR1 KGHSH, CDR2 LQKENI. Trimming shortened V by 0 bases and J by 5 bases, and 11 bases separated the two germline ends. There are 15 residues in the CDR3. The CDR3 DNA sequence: TGTGCCAGCTCACCACCGTTTACAGTTGACAATGAGCAGTTCTTC. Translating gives CASSPPFTVDNEQFF.

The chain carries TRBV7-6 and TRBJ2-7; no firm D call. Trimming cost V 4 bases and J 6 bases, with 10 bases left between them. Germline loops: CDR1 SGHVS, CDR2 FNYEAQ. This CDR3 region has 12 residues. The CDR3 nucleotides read TGTGCCAGCAGCTCATCTAGTCTCGAGCAGTACTTC. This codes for CASSSSSLEQYF.

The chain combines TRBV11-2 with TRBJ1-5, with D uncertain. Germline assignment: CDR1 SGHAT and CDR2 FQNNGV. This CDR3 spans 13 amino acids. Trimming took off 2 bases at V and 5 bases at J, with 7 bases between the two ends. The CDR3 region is CASSLRGDQPQHF. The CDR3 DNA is TGTGCCAGCAGCTTACGGGGAGATCAGCCCCAGCATTTT.

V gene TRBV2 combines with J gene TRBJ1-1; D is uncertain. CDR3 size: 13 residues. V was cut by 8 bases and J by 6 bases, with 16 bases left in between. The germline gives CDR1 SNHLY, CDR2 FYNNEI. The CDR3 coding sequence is TGTGCCAGCCTCGGTGGGAGGAAGGCTGAAGCTTTCTTT. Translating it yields CASLGGRKAEAFF.

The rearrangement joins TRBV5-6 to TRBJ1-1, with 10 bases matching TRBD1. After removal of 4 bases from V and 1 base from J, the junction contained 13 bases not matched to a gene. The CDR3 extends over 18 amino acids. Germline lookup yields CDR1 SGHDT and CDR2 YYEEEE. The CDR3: CASSRLTGGRGSNTEAFF. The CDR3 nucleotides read TGTGCCAGCAGCAGGCTGACAGGGGGCAGGGGTTCGAACACTGAAGCTTTCTTT.

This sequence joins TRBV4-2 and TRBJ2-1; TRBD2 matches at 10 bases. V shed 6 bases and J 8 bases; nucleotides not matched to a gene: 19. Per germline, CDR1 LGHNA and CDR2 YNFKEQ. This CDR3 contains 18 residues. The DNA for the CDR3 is TGTGCCAGCAGATCAGGGTCTAGCGGGAGATTGAATCTCGATGAGCAGTTCTTC. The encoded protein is CASRSGSSGRLNLDEQFF.

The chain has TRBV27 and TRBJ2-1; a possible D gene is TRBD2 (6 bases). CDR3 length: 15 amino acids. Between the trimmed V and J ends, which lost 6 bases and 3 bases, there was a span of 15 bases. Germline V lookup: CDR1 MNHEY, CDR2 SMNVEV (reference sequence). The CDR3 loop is CASSQAGLNYNEQFF. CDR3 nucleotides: TGTGCCAGCAGCCAGGCTGGACTAAACTACAATGAGCAGTTCTTC.

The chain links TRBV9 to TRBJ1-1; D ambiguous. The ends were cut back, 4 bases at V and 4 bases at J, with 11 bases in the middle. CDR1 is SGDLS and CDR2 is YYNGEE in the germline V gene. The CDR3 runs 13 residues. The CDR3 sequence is CASSPWEGTEAFF. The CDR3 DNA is TGTGCCAGCAGCCCCTGGGAGGGCACTGAAGCTTTCTTT.

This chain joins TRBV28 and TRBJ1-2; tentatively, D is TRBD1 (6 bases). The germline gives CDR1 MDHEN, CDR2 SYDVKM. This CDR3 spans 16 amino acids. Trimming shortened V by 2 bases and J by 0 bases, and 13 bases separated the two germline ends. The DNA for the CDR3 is TGTGCCAGCAGTTTACAGGGGATCCCGGCTAACTATGGCTACACCTTC. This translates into CASSLQGIPANYGYTF.

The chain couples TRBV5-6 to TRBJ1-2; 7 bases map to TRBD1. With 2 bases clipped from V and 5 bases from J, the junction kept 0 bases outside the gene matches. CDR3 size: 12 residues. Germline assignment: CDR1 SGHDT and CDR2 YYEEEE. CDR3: CASSLQGYGYTF. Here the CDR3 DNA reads TGTGCCAGCAGCTTACAGGGGTATGGCTACACCTTC.

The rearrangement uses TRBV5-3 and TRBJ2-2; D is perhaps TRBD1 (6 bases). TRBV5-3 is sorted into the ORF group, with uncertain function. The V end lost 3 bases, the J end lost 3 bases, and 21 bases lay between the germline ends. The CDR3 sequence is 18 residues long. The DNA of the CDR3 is TGTGCCAGAAGCTCCAGACAGGAGCCTATTCTTGACACCGGGGAGCTGTTTTTT. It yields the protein CARSSRQEPILDTGELFF.